The 19 T cell receptor beta chains below all came from one sample that was sequenced in a study of OX40 agonist ivuxolimab in advanced cancers. Clones were sequenced by immunoSEQ multiplex PCR, and TCRdb holds only the in-frame ones, with some missing. The profile shows 67,000 or so clones, about 88% of them singletons. Sequencing used CD4+ or CD8+ T cells sorted from blood, obtained in a trial of the OX40 agonist ivuxolimab. The receptors derive from an adult with an advanced solid tumor such as melanoma, head and neck, liver or kidney cancer.

This clone was seen once. The J gene is TRBJ2-7, the V gene TRBV6-6; TRBD2 might be the D (5 bases). Trimming left V 6 bases short and J 0 bases short, with 15 bases between. This CDR3 spans 15 amino acids. The V gene's germline CDR1 is MNHNY and CDR2 SVGAGI (reference sequence). The CDR3 here is CASRYKRSSSYEQYF. The CDR3 DNA is TGTGCCAGCAGATACAAGCGGTCTAGCTCCTACGAGCAGTACTTC.

The chain joins TRBV21-1 to TRBJ1-1; the DNA was not used to check the table's D call, TRBD1. TRBV21-1 corresponds to a pseudogene. The CDR3 has 19 amino acids. The CDR3, as DNA: TGTGCCAGCAGAGGGGTAGGACAGGGGGACCTCCTTTTGAACACTGAAGCTTTCTTT. Its protein is CASRGVGQGDLLLNTEAFF.

The CDR3 is CASSWGQQETQYF. CDR3 DNA: TGTGCCAGCAGCTGGGGACAGCAAGAGACCCAGTACTTC. The chain has TRBV7-2 and TRBJ2-5; 7 positions agree with TRBD1. CDR3 length: 13 residues. Germline V gene sequence: CDR1 SGHTA, CDR2 FQGNSA. With 4 bases clipped from V and 2 bases from J, the junction kept 1 base outside the gene matches. Full variable domain (outside the CDR3, taken from reference TRBV7-2 and TRBJ2-5): GAGVSQSPSNKVTEKGKDVELRCDPISGHTALYWYRQSLGQGLEFLIYFQGNSAPDKSGLPSDRFSAERTGGSVSTLTIQRTQQEDSAVYLCASSWGQQETQYFGPGTRLLVL.

The chain combines TRBV6-5 with TRBJ1-1, with D uncertain. The ends were cut back, 0 bases at V and 11 bases at J, with 10 bases in the middle. In germline, CDR1 is MNHEY, CDR2 SVGAGI. The length of the CDR3 is 12 residues. The CDR3 bases are TGTGCCAGCAGTTACTCGGGGAGGGTGGCTTTCTTT. It specifies CASSYSGRVAFF.

This chain joins TRBV5-6 and TRBJ2-3; 9 bases are a match to TRBD2. V lost 1 base, J lost 7 bases, and 4 bases stayed unmatched. The CDR3 sequence is 14 residues long. Germline V gives CDR1 SGHDT, CDR2 YYEEEE. CDR3 sequence: CASSLLSGSNTQYF. CDR3 DNA: TGTGCCAGCAGCTTGCTTAGCGGGAGCAATACGCAGTATTTT.

This clone came up once. The gene calls are TRBV18 and TRBJ1-1; 7 bases are shared with TRBD1. Germline V gene lookup returns CDR1 KGHSH and CDR2 LQKENI. Trimming cost V 3 bases and J 5 bases; bases outside gene matches: 12. CDR3 length: 16 residues. The CDR3 is CASSPRSQGVGTEAFF. The CDR3 DNA reads as TGTGCCAGCTCACCGAGGTCCCAGGGGGTAGGGACTGAAGCTTTCTTT.

With respect to this clone: Different DNA sequences within this sample yield the same CDR3. This chain links TRBV18 with TRBJ1-1, with 7 bases identical to TRBD1. CDR1 is KGHSH and CDR2 is LQKENI in the germline V gene. The CDR3 has 14 amino acids. Germline trimming cut 1 base from V and 2 bases from J; bases unmatched to any gene: 1. The CDR3 DNA sequence: TGTGCCAGCTCACCACAGGGGGCTAACACTGAAGCTTTCTTT. It is translated as CASSPQGANTEAFF.

The chain joins TRBV9 to TRBJ2-1, with 8 nucleotides matching TRBD2. CDR1 is SGDLS, CDR2 YYNGEE, per germline. The CDR3 spans 18 residues. J lost 1 base, V lost 4 bases, and 13 bases had no gene match. CDR3 sequence: CASSSNSGKSSSYNEQFF. The CDR3 DNA sequence: TGTGCCAGCAGCTCCAATAGCGGGAAGAGCTCTTCCTACAATGAGCAGTTCTTC.

V is TRBV9 and J is TRBJ1-3; unclear D gene. The CDR3 consists of 17 residues. Trimming left V 4 bases short and J 4 bases short, with 21 bases between. CDR1 SGDLS and CDR2 YYNGEE come from the germline V gene. DNA for the CDR3: TGTGCCAGCAGCCCGGGCGGGCCAGGCGTCATCGGAAACACCATATATTTT. This codes for CASSPGGPGVIGNTIYF.

The chain has TRBV7-2 and TRBJ2-7, with D tentatively TRBD1 (5 bases). V dropped 0 bases and J dropped 4 bases, with 13 bases sitting between them. Per germline, CDR1 SGHTA and CDR2 FQGNSA. There are 15 residues in the CDR3. CDR3: CASSLAAQGAYEQYF. The CDR3, as DNA: TGTGCCAGCAGCTTAGCAGCACAAGGGGCGTACGAGCAGTACTTC.

The chain joins TRBV27 to TRBJ1-5, with a weak D call TRBD1 (5 bases). This CDR3 is 14 amino acids long. Germline-derived CDR1 and CDR2 are MNHEY and SMNVEV (reference sequence). Trimming shortened V by 3 bases and J by 3 bases, and 9 bases separated the two germline ends. In nucleotides, the CDR3 is TGTGCCAGCAGTTTTTCGGGACCCAATCAGCCCCAGCATTTT. Translated: CASSFSGPNQPQHF.

This clone was detected only once. J is TRBJ2-2 and V is TRBV7-9; 8 bases are shared with TRBD1. Germline loops: CDR1 SEHNR, CDR2 FQNEAQ (reference sequence). This CDR3 has 13 amino acids. V gave up 4 bases and J gave up 7 bases; unmatched junction bases: 2. CDR3 in amino acids: CASSWTGYGELFF. CDR3 bases: TGTGCCAGCAGCTGGACAGGGTACGGGGAGCTGTTTTTT.

The chain employs TRBV5-1 and TRBJ2-3; D unclear. The CDR3 extends over 15 amino acids. V was clipped by 0 bases and J by 6 bases, with 14 bases between them. Germline CDR1 reads SGHRS; CDR2 reads YFSETQ. As DNA, the CDR3 is TGCGCCAGCAGCTTGGCGGCGGACCGTAGGGATACGCAGTATTTT. Protein product: CASSLAADRRDTQYF.

This clone showed up just once. The V call is TRBV5-8, the J call TRBJ2-3, with 8 bases lining up with TRBD2. The CDR3 sequence is 15 residues long. The V and J ends lost 0 bases and 3 bases, in that order; junction bases with no gene match: 3. CDR1 and CDR2 (germline): SGHTS, YDEGEE. The CDR3 spells CASSLDGGRTDTQYF. DNA for the CDR3: TGTGCCAGCAGCTTGGATGGCGGGAGGACAGATACGCAGTATTTT.

The chain couples TRBV27 to TRBJ2-3, with 16 bases identical to TRBD2. The germline CDR1 and CDR2 sequences are MNHEY and SMNVEV (reference sequence). V was pared by 0 bases and J by 3 bases, with 12 bases of the junction left unmatched. The CDR3 is 21 amino acids. DNA for the CDR3: TGTGCCAGCAGTTTATCTTTCCCGGGACTAGCGGGAGGGGGGGCGACAGATACGCAGTATTTT. As protein: CASSLSFPGLAGGGATDTQYF.

The chain has TRBV27 and TRBJ2-1; the D gene could be TRBD1 or TRBD2 (5 bases each). The CDR3 runs to 16 residues. V lost 6 bases and J 3 bases, leaving 18 bases between the germline ends. Germline V gene sequence: CDR1 MNHEY, CDR2 SMNVEV (reference sequence). The CDR3 here is CASRRGYGTGYNEQFF. The CDR3 DNA reads TGTGCCAGCAGGAGGGGATACGGGACGGGCTACAATGAGCAGTTCTTC.

The chain combines TRBV7-2 with TRBJ2-7; no definite D call. Trimming stripped 1 base from V and 0 bases from J, with 10 bases between. CDR3 size: 15 residues. Per the germline V gene, CDR1 is SGHTA and CDR2 is FQGNSA. CDR3 amino acids: CASSLGGASSYEQYF. Written as DNA, the CDR3 is TGTGCCAGCAGCTTAGGTGGAGCAAGCTCCTACGAGCAGTACTTC.

The chain has TRBV9 and TRBJ2-1; D is unresolved. The CDR3 runs to 15 residues. V was cut by 0 bases and J by 3 bases, with 10 bases left in between. The V gene's germline CDR1 is SGDLS and CDR2 YYNGEE. The CDR3 DNA sequence: TGTGCCAGCAGCGTAGCGTCGGAACTCTACAATGAGCAGTTCTTC. Residues: CASSVASELYNEQFF.

V and J are TRBV16 and TRBJ1-1; no firm D call. V was shortened by 2 bases and J by 8 bases, with 12 bases between the two germline ends. From germline, CDR1 is KGHSY and CDR2 FQNENV. The CDR3 spans 13 residues. The CDR3 DNA reads as TGTGCCAGCAGCCAACGAGCCTCAAACGAAGCTTTCTTT. The encoded protein is CASSQRASNEAFF.